This T cell receptor (beta chain) appears in the sequencing data of a study of neurological immune-mediated disorders. TCRdb reanalysed the 5' RACE reads using MiXCR and keeps one entry per CDR3 protein. Of tens of thousands of distinct CDR3 sequences listed, just under 6.5% were seen once; the top ten hold 0.45% to 0.6%. Germline loops: CDR1 SGHDT, CDR2 YYEEEE. Germline trimming cut 4 bases from V and 7 bases from J; bases unmatched to any gene: 10. The CDR3 is 14 amino acids. This clonotype was counted at least ten times. About a million sorted CD4+ or CD8+ T cells made each library. Sequencing input: CD4+ T cells from blood. The clonotype originates from a middle-aged woman in good health. This chain connects TRBV5-6 to TRBJ2-7; 8 positions match TRBD1. CDR3 DNA: TGTGCCAGCAGCGATTACGGACAGGGTGATGAGCAGTACTTC. Residues: CASSDYGQGDEQYF.